This record covers a single TCR beta chain. The data stem from a study of blood T cell repertoires in COVID-19. Study-wide background: From the United States, Italy and Spain came samples of acute and convalescent COVID-19. PBMCs, B-cell-depleted T cells, or T cells provided the cDNA or gDNA that made up the material.

Germline CDR1 reads LGHNA; CDR2 reads YSLEER. V dropped 0 bases and J dropped 3 bases, with 9 bases sitting between them. This CDR3 comprises 15 residues. Per the study methods: Reference gene primer amplification gave nucleated cell count estimates. Some clones are missing from TCRdb's copy, which holds only in-frame ones; the method was immunoSEQ multiplex PCR. That table is the source of V, J and clone size, and D and trimming were worked out from the DNA. The data contain approximately 170,000 clones, more than 60% of them singletons. Sequencing was carried out using peripheral blood. The receptor's source is a woman aged 45-65 years with acute or convalescent COVID-19. The V call is TRBV4-3, the J call TRBJ1-5; no clear D gene. The CDR3 DNA is TGCGCCAGCAGCCAAGAGGGAGGGCCCAATCAGCCCCAGCATTTT. It is translated as CASSQEGGPNQPQHF.